Sequencing of this TCR beta chain was carried out in a study of shared clonotypes between healthy human individuals. Study-wide findings and caveats: Compared with memory subsets, naive subsets generally had larger estimated richness.

The authors distributed each subset's genomic DNA evenly over several immunoSEQ plates. Libraries were prepared by immunoSEQ multiplex PCR; TCRdb keeps only in-frame clonotypes and omits some of them. The data contain about 610,000 clones, about 96% of them seen just once; the ten biggest clones take up roughly 0.1%. It was CD45RO-negative cells, positively selected for CCR7, that made up naive CD8 cells, with terminally differentiated effector memory CD45RA+ cells excluded. Remarks on this clone: Its antigen is as yet unknown.

This CDR3 comprises 13 residues. Germline lookup yields CDR1 LNHNV and CDR2 YYDKDF (reference sequence). Trimming stripped 5 bases from V and 4 bases from J, with 12 bases between. Sequences were obtained from naive CD8+ T cells sorted from blood. The receptor was derived from a woman in her twenties or thirties in good health. The chain joins TRBV15 to TRBJ2-7, with D uncertain. The CDR3 DNA follows: TGTGCCACCAGCCAGGACCTTGGGTACGAGCAGTACTTC. It yields the protein CATSQDLGYEQYF.